Included here is one TCR beta chain sequence, with context. It lacks a known antigen. Per-nucleotide qualities are absent, and no much larger clonotype sits a single base away. Trimming at the junction amounts to 6 bases on V and 7 bases on J, and the germline ends lie 13 bases apart. From cysteine to phenylalanine, the CDR3 is 12 amino acids long. Just the 36-base CDR3 DNA is kept, in frame starting at base 1. According to the germline V gene, CDR1 reads SNHLY and CDR2 reads FYNNEI. TCRbeta CDR3 regions were profiled with the immunoSEQ Assay using bias-controlled multiplex PCR amplification of genomic DNA. Per the source publication's procedure: The absolute abundance of each unique TCRbeta CDR3 region was quantified after sequences were collapsed and filtered. Differential abundance was assessed using a binomial (Fisher-equivalent) model and a beta-binomial model in which time-dependent variance fitted from healthy donors was added. Clones with fewer than 5 combined templates were removed, and a clone was called differentially abundant if the clone's Benjamini-Hochberg FDR was below 0.01. In the beta-binomial model, variance was expressed as a function of the total template count across the two samples, in the form v = (b*log(k)+a)^2. Sourced from immuneACCESS, this table was stored by TCRdb with only in-frame sequences that have V and J called. A share of the clones is absent; for the studies checked, an unresolved V gene accounts for under half, and the remainder has no known explanation. V and J calls plus clone size are reproduced from that table; the DNA served to infer D and trimming. This sample gives around 100,000 clones in total; 88% of them show up just once. The ten largest account for 4.5% to 6.5% of the sample.

This record belongs to a study of identifying expanded T cells in peripheral blood (dated by TCRdb to about 2019). Looking at the study overall: Technical replicates were generated by sequencing separate aliquots of the same genomic DNA pool, with four replicates compared pairwise. Points the paper makes about the study in general: Both the number of clones called differentially abundant and the false-positive rate were significantly reduced by the beta-binomial model across all healthy-donor time intervals. Across all healthy donors, variance in clone template counts between two-week samples was found to increase significantly with total template count. The binomial model flagged approximately 1.3 differentially abundant clones between technical replicates but 15 to 17 over around 2 weeks and 19 over about 4 weeks. The authors expected that biological variance in healthy repertoires might rise further over much longer intervals, such as months to years.

No immune events, such as infections, were documented for the healthy donors during the collection period. Healthy-donor blood repertoires served as a training cohort to calibrate time-dependent variance in a beta-binomial model of T-cell clone differential abundance. There were some ten healthy donors in the training cohort, of whom 3 were female and 7 were male. On average the donors were 43 years old, and their ages spanned roughly 25 to 65 years. Whole blood was collected from each healthy donor at three time points spaced approximately 13 days apart and obtained from a commercial supplier. For immunosequencing, genomic DNA was extracted from unsorted whole blood.

The sequence is built from TRBV2 and TRBJ2-7, with TRBD1 perhaps the D gene, on 6 matching bases. The clonotype comes from a person aged 18 to 70 in good health. The sequenced sample consisted of blood. The base sequence is TGTGCCAGCAGAACACAGGGCCCTGAGCAGTACTTC. Translated, this gives CASRTQGPEQYF.